This T cell receptor beta chain was identified in a study of blood T cell repertoires in COVID-19. In the study overall: Researchers got acute and convalescent COVID-19 samples from the United States, Italy and Spain. In each case, the material was cDNA or gDNA derived from T cells, B-cell-depleted T cells, or PBMCs.

V was trimmed by 4 bases and J by 3 bases, leaving 15 bases between them. The CDR3 totals 16 residues. The V gene's germline CDR1 is LNHDA and CDR2 SQIVND (reference sequence). In the original analysis: Reference gene primer amplification gave estimated nucleated cell counts. Profiled with immunoSEQ multiplex PCR; TCRdb holds only in-frame clones, not every one. V and J calls and clone size are copied from that table; D and trimming were computed from the DNA. The sample has under 200,000 clones, approximately 85% seen once. Source material: peripheral blood. The TCR sequence derives from a man in his 60s who had recovered from COVID-19. The chain recombines TRBV19 with TRBJ1-4, with D maybe TRBD1 (6 bases). CDR3 amino acids: CASSNPRQGSNEKLFF. For the CDR3, the DNA is TGTGCCAGTAGTAACCCTCGTCAGGGGTCTAATGAAAAACTGTTTTTT.